This TCR beta chain emerged from a study of shared clonotypes between healthy human individuals. Study-level background: Samples came from a couple of female and a few male donors aged 18 to 49.

This table comes from immunoSEQ multiplex PCR, and its TCRdb copy is limited to in-frame clones, with some not included. The repertoire holds 2 million to 3 million clones, approximately 94% seen once, with more than 0.35% in the top ten. The CDR3 is made up of 16 amino acids. Deletions cut 6 bases from V and 2 bases from J, with 17 bases between. Looked up from germline, CDR1 is SEHNR and CDR2 is FQNEAQ (reference sequence). Sequencing input: naive CD4+ T cells from PBMCs. Subset: CD45RA+ positively selected. This clonotype was sampled from a young man in good health. Some clones in this sample may be carry-over from other donors' samples. The J gene is TRBJ2-1, the V gene TRBV7-9; D is tentatively TRBD1 or TRBD2 (6 bases each). CDR3 in DNA: TGTGCCAGCAGACGATACAGGGACTTCCCCTACAATGAGCAGTTCTTC. It codes for CASRRYRDFPYNEQFF. Variable domain in full (rest from reference TRBV7-9 and TRBJ2-1): DTGVSQNPRHKITKRGQNVTFRCDPISEHNRLYWYRQTLGQGPEFLTYFQNEAQLEKSRLLSDRFSAERPKGSFSTLEIQRTEQGDSAMYLCASRRYRDFPYNEQFFGPGTRLTVL.